These 26 T cell receptor beta chains were all obtained from the same sample, sequenced in a study of a mutant IDH1 vaccine in newly diagnosed glioma (dated by TCRdb to the early 2020s). This specimen's time point label, interpreted: week 23, last vaccination. Every vaccine dose consisted of 300 ug of a 20-mer mutant IDH1 peptide in Montanide, administered subcutaneously together with topical imiquimod. These receptors have no known antigen. Library preparation used the immunoSEQ multiplex PCR assay. TCRdb retrieved this table from immuneACCESS and kept in-frame rearrangements only. Not all clones are present; in checked studies, unresolved V genes account for under half, and no reason is known for the remainder. The sample yields about 60,000 clones; 80% to 90% were counted once. Jointly, the top ten make up under 1.5% of the sample. The sample was PBMCs, taken from a glioma patient whose treatment included an IDH1 peptide vaccine. These TCRs come from a man aged 35-49 years with glioma.

The rearrangement uses TRBV7-2 and TRBJ2-7, with 7 bases that match TRBD2. The germline V gene has CDR1 SGHTA and CDR2 FQGNSA. This CDR3 comprises 15 residues. V was clipped by 6 bases and J by 5 bases; unmatched bases: 13. The CDR3 here is CASRGGWREPHEQYF. The CDR3 coding sequence is TGTGCCAGCAGAGGCGGGTGGCGGGAGCCTCACGAGCAGTACTTC.

This chain connects TRBV13 to TRBJ2-7, with 16 bases matching TRBD2. This CDR3 comprises 16 residues. Germline V lookup: CDR1 PRHDT, CDR2 FYEKMQ (reference sequence). With V trimmed by 5 bases and J by 3 bases, 4 bases remained unmatched. The CDR3 loop is CASSPGLAGGIYEQYF. CDR3 sequence (DNA): TGTGCCAGCAGCCCGGGACTAGCGGGGGGGATCTACGAGCAGTACTTC.

The chain uses TRBV15 and TRBJ2-1, with a possible D match to TRBD2 (5 bases). V was trimmed by 4 bases and J by 9 bases, leaving 16 bases between them. The CDR3 is 14 residues long. Per germline, CDR1 LNHNV and CDR2 YYDKDF (reference sequence). Here the CDR3 reads CATSKDWGGGEQFF. The CDR3 DNA is TGTGCCACCAGCAAGGACTGGGGTGGAGGTGAGCAGTTCTTC.

This chain uses TRBV19 with TRBJ2-2; 7 bases are a match to TRBD2. Germline CDR1 reads LNHDA; CDR2 reads SQIVND (reference sequence). Losses at the gene ends were 3 bases for V and 0 bases for J; bases not matched to a gene: 4. The CDR3 runs 16 residues. CDR3: CASSMERGSNTGELFF. The CDR3 DNA follows: TGTGCCAGTAGTATGGAGCGGGGTTCGAACACCGGGGAGCTGTTTTTT.

This sequence joins TRBV5-1 and TRBJ1-4, with D unclear. V dropped 0 bases and J dropped 3 bases, with 9 bases sitting between them. In germline, CDR1 is SGHRS, CDR2 YFSETQ. CDR3 length: 15 amino acids. This CDR3 is CASSLEVGSNEKLFF. The CDR3 DNA reads TGCGCCAGCAGCTTGGAGGTGGGCTCTAATGAAAAACTGTTTTTT.

The V and J genes are TRBV27 and TRBJ2-7; TRBD1 matches 7 bases. Trimming took 3 bases from V and 2 from J; bases not matched to a gene: 1. CDR3 length equals 13 residues. Germline V gene lookup returns CDR1 MNHEY and CDR2 SMNVEV (reference sequence). This chain's CDR3 is CASSFRGPYEQYF. CDR3 nucleotides: TGTGCCAGCAGTTTTAGGGGGCCCTACGAGCAGTACTTC.

The gene calls are TRBV7-3 and TRBJ1-5; D perhaps matches TRBD1 (5 bases). Trimming took off 2 bases at V and 6 bases at J, with 11 bases between the two ends. The CDR3 is made up of 14 amino acids. The V gene's germline CDR1 is SGHTA and CDR2 FQGTGA. CDR3 nucleotides: TGTGCCAGCAGCTTATCGGGGGGAAGTCAGCCCCAGCATTTT. This encodes CASSLSGGSQPQHF. Together with reference TRBV7-3 and TRBJ1-5, the CDR3 gives the full variable domain: GAGVSQTPSNKVTEKGKYVELRCDPISGHTALYWYRQSLGQGPEFLIYFQGTGAADDSGLPNDRFFAVRPEGSVSTLKIQRTERGDSAVYLCASSLSGGSQPQHFGDGTRLSIL.

The V and J genes are TRBV18 and TRBJ1-4; the D is unclear. In germline, CDR1 is KGHSH, CDR2 LQKENI. This CDR3 contains 14 residues. V was trimmed by 3 bases and J by 5 bases, leaving 10 bases between them. CDR3 DNA sequence: TGTGCCAGCTCACCGGGATACTCGAATGAAAAACTGTTTTTT. This gives the protein CASSPGYSNEKLFF.

The chain carries TRBV7-2 and TRBJ1-1; D remains unclear. Germline values: CDR1 SGHTA, CDR2 FQGNSA. Trimming left V 8 bases short and J 0 bases short, with 10 bases between. CDR3 length: 13 residues. The DNA for the CDR3 is TGTGCCAGCTCGGAACAGCTGAACACTGAAGCTTTCTTT. Protein product: CASSEQLNTEAFF.

The chain recombines TRBV5-8 with TRBJ2-7; D uncertain. Germline CDR1 SGHTS, CDR2 YDEGEE. This CDR3 comprises 13 residues. V was shortened by 2 bases and J by 3 bases, with 9 bases between the two germline ends. The CDR3 reads CASSFQEDYEQYF. CDR3 DNA: TGTGCCAGCAGCTTCCAAGAGGACTACGAGCAGTACTTC.

The V call is TRBV4-1, the J call TRBJ2-2, with D perhaps matching TRBD2 (7 bases). This CDR3 has 16 amino acids. The ends were cut back, 6 bases at V and 5 bases at J, with 19 bases in the middle. CDR1 and CDR2 from the germline V gene are MGHRA and YSYEKL. Here the CDR3 reads CASRPAGAALTGELFF. CDR3 bases: TGCGCCAGCAGGCCGGCGGGGGCGGCCCTGACCGGGGAGCTGTTTTTT.

The chain combines TRBV7-8 with TRBJ2-7, with D tentatively TRBD1 (6 bases). The CDR3 consists of 11 residues. Trimming stripped 9 bases from V and 4 bases from J, with 10 bases between. CDR1 and CDR2 (germline): SGHVS, FQNEAQ. The CDR3: CASRQGYEQYF. CDR3 DNA sequence: TGTGCCAGTCGCCAGGGGTACGAGCAGTACTTC.

The CDR3 loop reads CASSPLTTDSEQFF. CDR3 coding DNA: TGCGCCAGCAGCCCCCTAACAACCGACAGTGAGCAGTTCTTC. The J gene is TRBJ2-1, the V gene TRBV4-1, with D possibly being TRBD1 (5 bases). V was cut by 4 bases and J by 9 bases, with 16 bases left in between. Germline V gene lookup returns CDR1 MGHRA and CDR2 YSYEKL. This CDR3 comprises 14 residues.

This chain connects TRBV7-9 to TRBJ1-3; D remains ambiguous. This CDR3 region has 14 residues. Germline-derived CDR1 and CDR2 are SEHNR and FQNEAQ (reference sequence). V was shortened by 0 bases and J by 5 bases, with 8 bases between the two germline ends. The DNA of the CDR3 is TGTGCCAGCAGCTTAGCGACACAGAGAAACACCATATATTTT. Protein: CASSLATQRNTIYF.

The genes are TRBV27 and TRBJ1-1, with unresolved D. Per germline, CDR1 MNHEY and CDR2 SMNVEV (reference sequence). The CDR3 has 12 residues. The V end was cut by 5 bases, the J end by 5 bases, with 9 bases between. In nucleotides, the CDR3 is TGTGCCAGCAGTCAGTGGGGTACTGAAGCTTTCTTT. Amino acid sequence: CASSQWGTEAFF.

To note about this clone: At the DNA level, this CDR3 is encoded by other sequences in the same sample as well. V and J are TRBV5-1 and TRBJ2-7, with D perhaps TRBD1 (6 bases). From germline, CDR1 is SGHRS and CDR2 YFSETQ. V lost 2 bases, J lost 2 bases, and 8 bases lay in between. The CDR3 consists of 13 residues. In DNA, the CDR3 is TGCGCCAGCAGCTTACAGGGTACCTACGAGCAGTACTTC. Translated, it gives CASSLQGTYEQYF. The full variable domain, in which reference TRBV5-1 and TRBJ2-7 provide the parts outside the CDR3, is KAGVTQTPRYLIKTRGQQVTLSCSPISGHRSVSWYQQTPGQGLQFLFEYFSETQRNKGNFPGRFSGRQFSNSRSEMNVSTLELGDSALYLCASSLQGTYEQYFGPGTRLTVT.

The rearrangement links TRBV7-3 to TRBJ2-7; 7 positions agree with TRBD2. The CDR3 spans 15 residues. Germline CDR1 is SGHTA and CDR2 is FQGTGA. The J segment lost 0 bases and the V segment lost 5 bases, leaving 7 bases of the junction unmatched. In DNA, the CDR3 is TGTGCCAGCAGCCCCATGGGGGGGATCTCCTACGAGCAGTACTTC. It codes for CASSPMGGISYEQYF.

V is TRBV5-5 and J is TRBJ2-3, with 12 bases lining up with TRBD2. CDR3 length equals 19 residues. Losses at the gene ends were 4 bases for V and 0 bases for J; bases not matched to a gene: 12. Looked up from germline, CDR1 is SGHKS and CDR2 is YYEKEE (reference sequence). CDR3 sequence: CASSLLLAGGPSSTDTQYF. CDR3 in DNA: TGTGCCAGCAGCCTATTACTAGCGGGAGGCCCCTCTAGCACAGATACGCAGTATTTT.

The chain recombines TRBV7-2 with TRBJ2-4; 7 bases line up with TRBD2. CDR3 length equals 14 residues. J gave up 10 bases and V 4 bases, and 10 bases lay outside the gene matches. The germline gives CDR1 SGHTA, CDR2 FQGNSA. The CDR3 DNA is TGTGCCAGCAGCTCCCGGGACTACCCAGCGATTCAGTACTTC. Translation gives CASSSRDYPAIQYF.

The chain joins TRBV9 to TRBJ1-1; no reliable D call. There are 12 residues in the CDR3. The germline gives CDR1 SGDLS, CDR2 YYNGEE. V shed 0 bases and J shed 6 bases, with 6 bases lying between them. Here the CDR3 DNA reads TGTGCCAGCAGCGTAGGGCATTCTGAAGCTTTCTTT. Amino acid sequence: CASSVGHSEAFF.

The chain links TRBV29-1 to TRBJ2-6, with a tentative D call TRBD1 (5 bases). Germline V CDR1 and CDR2: SQVTM, ANQGSEA. Trimming took 7 bases from V and 0 from J, leaving 10 bases between them. The CDR3 runs to 14 residues. The CDR3 DNA follows: TGCAGCGCTTGGACACTCTCTGGGGCCAACGTCCTGACTTTC. Translating gives CSAWTLSGANVLTF.

Concerning this clone: Other DNA sequences in this specimen translate into the identical CDR3. This sequence joins TRBV5-1 and TRBJ2-7; possible D gene TRBD2, 5 bases. This CDR3 region has 12 residues. CDR1 and CDR2 from the germline V gene are SGHRS and YFSETQ. Trimming shortened V by 2 bases and J by 5 bases, and 8 bases separated the two germline ends. CDR3 sequence: CASSFAGDEQYF. The CDR3 region has the DNA TGCGCCAGCAGCTTTGCGGGCGACGAGCAGTACTTC.

V usage is TRBV19 and J usage is TRBJ2-6; tentatively, D is TRBD1 or TRBD2 (6 bases each). The CDR3 extends over 13 amino acids. The V and J ends lost 8 bases and 4 bases respectively, with 9 bases between them. Germline assignment: CDR1 LNHDA and CDR2 SQIVND (reference sequence). CDR3 protein: CASGGQGANVLTF. The CDR3 DNA sequence: TGTGCCAGTGGGGGGCAAGGGGCCAACGTCCTGACTTTC.

This clone has just one count. The J gene is TRBJ2-3, the V gene TRBV13; 8 bases are shared with TRBD2. The trim removed 1 base at V and 2 bases at J, leaving 5 bases unmatched. This CDR3 region has 16 residues. Germline values: CDR1 PRHDT, CDR2 FYEKMQ (reference sequence). CDR3 amino acids: CASSLVSGRPTDTQYF. The CDR3 DNA sequence: TGTGCCAGCAGCTTAGTAAGCGGGAGACCCACAGATACGCAGTATTTT.

V is TRBV18 and J is TRBJ2-5, with D perhaps matching TRBD1 (6 bases). The length of the CDR3 is 13 residues. Per germline, CDR1 KGHSH and CDR2 LQKENI. Trimming removed 5 bases from V and 2 bases from J, with 9 bases in between. CDR3 in amino acids: CASSGGRQETQYF. The CDR3 bases are TGTGCCAGCTCAGGGGGCAGGCAAGAGACCCAGTACTTC.

This clone was seen only a few times. This chain connects TRBV5-1 to TRBJ2-5, with D perhaps TRBD2 (6 bases). CDR1 is SGHRS and CDR2 is YFSETQ in the germline V gene. Trimming left V 9 bases short and J 4 bases short, with 22 bases between. The CDR3 sequence is 15 residues long. The CDR3 protein is CATSRGGETRETQYF. Written as DNA, the CDR3 is TGCGCCACCTCGAGGGGAGGTGAGACCCGAGAGACCCAGTACTTC.